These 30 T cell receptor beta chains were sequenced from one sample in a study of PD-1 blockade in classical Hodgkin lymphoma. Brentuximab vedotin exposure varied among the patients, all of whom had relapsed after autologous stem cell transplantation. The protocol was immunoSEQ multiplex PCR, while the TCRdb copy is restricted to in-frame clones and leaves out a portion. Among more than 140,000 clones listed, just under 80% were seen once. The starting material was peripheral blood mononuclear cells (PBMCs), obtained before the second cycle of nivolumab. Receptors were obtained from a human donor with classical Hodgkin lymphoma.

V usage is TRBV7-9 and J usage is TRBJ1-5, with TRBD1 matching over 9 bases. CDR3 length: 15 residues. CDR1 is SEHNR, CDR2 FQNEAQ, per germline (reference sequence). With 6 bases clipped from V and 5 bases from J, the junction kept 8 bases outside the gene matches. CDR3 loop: CASSQTGQGYQPQHF. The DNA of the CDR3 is TGTGCCAGCAGTCAGACGGGACAGGGCTATCAGCCCCAGCATTTT.

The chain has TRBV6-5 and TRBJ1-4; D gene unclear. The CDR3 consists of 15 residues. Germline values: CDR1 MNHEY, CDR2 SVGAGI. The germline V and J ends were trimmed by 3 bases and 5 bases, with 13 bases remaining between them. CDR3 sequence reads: CASSYRWAGNEKLFF. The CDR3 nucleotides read TGTGCCAGCAGTTATCGGTGGGCAGGAAATGAAAAACTGTTTTTT.

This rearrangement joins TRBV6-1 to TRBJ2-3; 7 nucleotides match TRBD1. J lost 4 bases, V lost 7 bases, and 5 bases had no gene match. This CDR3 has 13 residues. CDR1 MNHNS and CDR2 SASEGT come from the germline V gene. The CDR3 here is CASTVQGPDTQYF. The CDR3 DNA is TGTGCCAGCACCGTACAGGGGCCAGATACGCAGTATTTT.

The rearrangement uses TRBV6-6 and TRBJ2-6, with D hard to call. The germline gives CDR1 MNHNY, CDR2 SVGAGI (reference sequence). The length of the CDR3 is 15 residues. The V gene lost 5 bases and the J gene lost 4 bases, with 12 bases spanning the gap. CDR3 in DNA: TGTGCCAGCAGTGCCGCCTGGGCCGGGGCCAACGTCCTGACTTTC. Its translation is CASSAAWAGANVLTF.

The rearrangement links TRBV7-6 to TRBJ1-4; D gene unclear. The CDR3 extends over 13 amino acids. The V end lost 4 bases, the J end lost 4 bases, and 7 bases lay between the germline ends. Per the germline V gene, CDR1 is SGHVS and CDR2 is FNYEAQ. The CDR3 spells CASSWALNEKLFF. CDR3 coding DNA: TGTGCCAGCAGCTGGGCCCTTAATGAAAAACTGTTTTTT.

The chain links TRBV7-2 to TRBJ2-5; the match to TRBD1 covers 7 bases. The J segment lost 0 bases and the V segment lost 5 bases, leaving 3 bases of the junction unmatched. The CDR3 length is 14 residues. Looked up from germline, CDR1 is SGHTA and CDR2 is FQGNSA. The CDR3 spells CASSPQGYQETQYF. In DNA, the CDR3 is TGTGCCAGCAGCCCACAGGGGTACCAAGAGACCCAGTACTTC.

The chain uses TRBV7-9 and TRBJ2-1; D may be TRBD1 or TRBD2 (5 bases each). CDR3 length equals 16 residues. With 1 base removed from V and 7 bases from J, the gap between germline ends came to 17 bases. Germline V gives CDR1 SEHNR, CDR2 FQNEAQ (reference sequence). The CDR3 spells CASSLVGTYPRNEQFF. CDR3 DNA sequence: TGTGCCAGCAGCTTAGTCGGGACGTACCCGAGGAATGAGCAGTTCTTC.

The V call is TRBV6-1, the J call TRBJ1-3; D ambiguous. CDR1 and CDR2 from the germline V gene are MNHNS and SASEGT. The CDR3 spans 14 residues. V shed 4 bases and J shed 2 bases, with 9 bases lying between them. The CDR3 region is CASSGRGTGNTIYF. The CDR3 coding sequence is TGTGCCAGCAGTGGGAGAGGGACTGGAAACACCATATATTTT.

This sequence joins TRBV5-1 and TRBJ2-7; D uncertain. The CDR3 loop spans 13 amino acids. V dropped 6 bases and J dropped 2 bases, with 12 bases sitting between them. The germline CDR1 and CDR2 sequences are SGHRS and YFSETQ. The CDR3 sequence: CASTTGPTYEQYF. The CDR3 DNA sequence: TGCGCCAGCACCACCGGGCCTACCTACGAGCAGTACTTC.

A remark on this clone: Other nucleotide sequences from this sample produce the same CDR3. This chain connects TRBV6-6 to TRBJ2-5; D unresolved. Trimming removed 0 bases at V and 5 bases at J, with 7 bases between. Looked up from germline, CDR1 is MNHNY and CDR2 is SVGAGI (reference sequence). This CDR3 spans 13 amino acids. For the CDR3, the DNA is TGTGCCAGCAGTTACTCTGTCAGGGAGACCCAGTACTTC. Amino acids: CASSYSVRETQYF.

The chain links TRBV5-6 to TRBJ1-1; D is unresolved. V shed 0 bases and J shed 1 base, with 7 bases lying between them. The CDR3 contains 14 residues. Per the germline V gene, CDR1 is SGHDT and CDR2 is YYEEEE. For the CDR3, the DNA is TGTGCCAGCAGCTTGGAAGGCAGGAACACTGAAGCTTTCTTT. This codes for CASSLEGRNTEAFF. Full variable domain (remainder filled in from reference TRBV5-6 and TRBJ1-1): DAGVTQSPTHLIKTRGQQVTLRCSPKSGHDTVSWYQQALGQGPQFIFQYYEEEERQRGNFPDRFSGHQFPNYSSELNVNALLLGDSALYLCASSLEGRNTEAFFGQGTRLTVV.

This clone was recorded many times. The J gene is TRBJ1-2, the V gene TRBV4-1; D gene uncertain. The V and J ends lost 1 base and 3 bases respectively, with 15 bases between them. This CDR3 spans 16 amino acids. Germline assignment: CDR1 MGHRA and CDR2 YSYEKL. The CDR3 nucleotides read TGCGCCAGCAGCCAAGCCCGACGAGGCGGGGACTATGGCTACACCTTC. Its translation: CASSQARRGGDYGYTF.

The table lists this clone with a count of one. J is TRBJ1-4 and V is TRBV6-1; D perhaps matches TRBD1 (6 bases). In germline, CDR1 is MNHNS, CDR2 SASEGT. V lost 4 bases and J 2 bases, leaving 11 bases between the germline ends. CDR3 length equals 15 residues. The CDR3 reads CASSVYQGTNEKLFF. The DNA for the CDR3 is TGTGCCAGCAGTGTGTATCAGGGGACTAATGAAAAACTGTTTTTT.

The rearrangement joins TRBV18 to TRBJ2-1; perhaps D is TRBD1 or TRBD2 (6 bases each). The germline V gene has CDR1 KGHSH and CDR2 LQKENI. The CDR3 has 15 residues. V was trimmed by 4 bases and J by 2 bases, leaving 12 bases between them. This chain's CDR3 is CASSQRGTPYNEQFF. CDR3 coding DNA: TGTGCCAGCTCACAACGCGGGACACCCTACAATGAGCAGTTCTTC.

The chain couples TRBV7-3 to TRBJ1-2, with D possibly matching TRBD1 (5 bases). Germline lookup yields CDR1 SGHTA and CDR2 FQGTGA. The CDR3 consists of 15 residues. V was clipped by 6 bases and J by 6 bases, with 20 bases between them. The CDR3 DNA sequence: TGTGCCAGCAGGTTCAGGGTCGCCGACGTGGATGGCTACACCTTC. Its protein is CASRFRVADVDGYTF.

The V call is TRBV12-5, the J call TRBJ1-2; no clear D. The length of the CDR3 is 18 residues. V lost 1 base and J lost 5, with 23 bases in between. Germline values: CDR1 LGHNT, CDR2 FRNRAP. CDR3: CASGLAPPAVQEGYGYTF. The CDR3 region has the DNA TGTGCTAGTGGTTTGGCCCCACCCGCGGTCCAGGAAGGTTATGGCTACACCTTC.

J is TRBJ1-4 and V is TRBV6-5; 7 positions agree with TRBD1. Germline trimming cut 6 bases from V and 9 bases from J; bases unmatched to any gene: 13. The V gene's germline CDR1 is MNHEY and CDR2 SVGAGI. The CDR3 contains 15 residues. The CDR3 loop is CASSQLKGASKKLFF. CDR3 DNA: TGTGCCAGCAGCCAACTAAAGGGGGCGAGTAAAAAACTGTTTTTT.

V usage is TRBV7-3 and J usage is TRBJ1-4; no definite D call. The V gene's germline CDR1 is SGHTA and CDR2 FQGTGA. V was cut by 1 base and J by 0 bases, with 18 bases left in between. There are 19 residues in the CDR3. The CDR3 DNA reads TGTGCCAGCAGCTTAATGGTCACTCCAAAATTAGCAACTAATGAAAAACTGTTTTTT. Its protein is CASSLMVTPKLATNEKLFF.

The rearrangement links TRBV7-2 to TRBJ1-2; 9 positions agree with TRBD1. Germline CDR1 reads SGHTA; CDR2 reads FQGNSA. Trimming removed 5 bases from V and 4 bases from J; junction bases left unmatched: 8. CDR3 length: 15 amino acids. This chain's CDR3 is CASSDPGQGVYGYTF. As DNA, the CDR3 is TGTGCCAGCAGCGATCCGGGACAGGGCGTCTATGGCTACACCTTC.

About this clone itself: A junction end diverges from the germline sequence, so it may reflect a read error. The CDR3 reads CASSQDGQGDYEQYF. The CDR3 nucleotides read TGCGCCAGCAGCCAAGATGGACAGGGGGACTACGAGCAGTACTTC. The rearrangement joins TRBV7-9 to TRBJ2-7; 10 bases match TRBD1. In germline, CDR1 is SEHNR, CDR2 FQNEAQ (reference sequence). The CDR3 contains 15 residues. The variable domain in full, completed from reference TRBV7-9 and TRBJ2-7, reads DTGVSQNPRHKITKRGQNVTFRCDPISEHNRLYWYRQTLGQGPEFLTYFQNEAQLEKSRLLSDRFSAERPKGSFSTLEIQRTEQGDSAMYLCASSQDGQGDYEQYFGPGTRLTVT.

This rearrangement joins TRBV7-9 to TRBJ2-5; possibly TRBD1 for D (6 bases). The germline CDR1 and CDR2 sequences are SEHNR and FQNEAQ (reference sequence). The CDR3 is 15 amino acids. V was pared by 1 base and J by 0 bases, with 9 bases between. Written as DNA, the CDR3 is TGTGCCAGCAGCTTAGACGGGACACACCAAGAGACCCAGTACTTC. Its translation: CASSLDGTHQETQYF.

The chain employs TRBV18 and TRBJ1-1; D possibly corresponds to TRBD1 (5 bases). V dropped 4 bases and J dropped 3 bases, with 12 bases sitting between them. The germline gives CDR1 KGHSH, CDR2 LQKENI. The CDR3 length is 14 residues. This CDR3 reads CASSQAGSDTEAFF. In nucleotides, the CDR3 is TGTGCCAGCTCACAGGCAGGGTCGGACACTGAAGCTTTCTTT.

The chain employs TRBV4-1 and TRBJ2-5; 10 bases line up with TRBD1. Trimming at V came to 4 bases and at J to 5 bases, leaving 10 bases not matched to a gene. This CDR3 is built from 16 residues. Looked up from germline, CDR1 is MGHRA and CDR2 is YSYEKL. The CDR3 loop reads CASSPDWTGGGETQYF. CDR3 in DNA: TGCGCCAGCAGCCCCGATTGGACAGGGGGGGGTGAGACCCAGTACTTC.

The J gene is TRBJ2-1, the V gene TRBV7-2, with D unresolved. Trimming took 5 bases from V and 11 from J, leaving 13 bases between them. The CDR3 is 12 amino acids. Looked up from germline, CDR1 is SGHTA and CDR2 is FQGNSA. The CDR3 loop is CASSRLSEKQFF. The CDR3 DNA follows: TGTGCCAGCAGCCGCCTGTCGGAAAAGCAGTTCTTC.

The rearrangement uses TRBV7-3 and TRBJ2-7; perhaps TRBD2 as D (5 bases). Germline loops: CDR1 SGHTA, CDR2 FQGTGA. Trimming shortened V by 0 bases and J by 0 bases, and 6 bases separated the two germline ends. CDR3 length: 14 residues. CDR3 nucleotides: TGTGCCAGCAGCTTAACGGGGAGCTCCTACGAGCAGTACTTC. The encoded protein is CASSLTGSSYEQYF.

CDR3 loop: CASSLEGDRRIYEQYF. The CDR3 DNA sequence: TGTGCCAGCAGCTTAGAGGGAGATCGACGGATCTACGAGCAGTACTTC. The gene calls are TRBV7-9 and TRBJ2-7, with TRBD2 as a possible D gene (5 bases). Trimming pared 1 base from V and 3 bases from J, leaving 16 bases between. The CDR3 loop spans 16 amino acids. CDR1 SEHNR and CDR2 FQNEAQ come from the germline V gene (reference sequence).

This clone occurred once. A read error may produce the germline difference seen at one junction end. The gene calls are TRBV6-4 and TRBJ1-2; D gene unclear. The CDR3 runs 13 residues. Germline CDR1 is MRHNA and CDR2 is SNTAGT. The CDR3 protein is CAISDYLWYGYTF. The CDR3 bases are TGTGCCATCAGTGACTATCTTTGGTATGGCTACACCTTC.

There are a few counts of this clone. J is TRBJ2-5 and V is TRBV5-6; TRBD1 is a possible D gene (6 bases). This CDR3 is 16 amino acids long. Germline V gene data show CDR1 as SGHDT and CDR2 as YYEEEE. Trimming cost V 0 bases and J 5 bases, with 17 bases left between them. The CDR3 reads CASSLDSQGFGETQYF. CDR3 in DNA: TGTGCCAGCAGCTTGGACTCACAGGGTTTCGGGGAGACCCAGTACTTC.

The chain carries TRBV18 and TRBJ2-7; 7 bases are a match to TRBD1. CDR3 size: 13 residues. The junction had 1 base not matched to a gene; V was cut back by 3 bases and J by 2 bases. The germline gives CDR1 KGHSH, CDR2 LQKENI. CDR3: CASSPGQPYEQYF. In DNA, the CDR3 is TGTGCCAGCTCACCGGGACAGCCCTACGAGCAGTACTTC.

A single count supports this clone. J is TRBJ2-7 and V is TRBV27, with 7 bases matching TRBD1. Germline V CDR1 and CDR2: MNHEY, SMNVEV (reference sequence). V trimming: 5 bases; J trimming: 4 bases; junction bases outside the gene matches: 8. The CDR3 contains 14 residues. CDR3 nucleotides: TGTGCCAGCAGTCATTTAGGGACAGCGTACGAGCAGTACTTC. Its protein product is CASSHLGTAYEQYF.